Each of the 27 T cell receptor beta chains below was sequenced from the same sample in a study of blood T cell repertoires in COVID-19. Only in-frame clones appear in the TCRdb table, and some are missing; sequencing was by immunoSEQ multiplex PCR. The sample includes more than 100,000 clones, under 90% of them seen just once. Sample: PBMCs or T cells enriched from blood (not recorded which). These receptors all come from a man aged 35 to 55 with acute COVID-19.

This sequence joins TRBV30 and TRBJ1-2; D not resolved. The germline CDR1 and CDR2 sequences are GTSNPN and SVGIG (reference sequence). Trimming cost V 0 bases and J 8 bases, with 19 bases left between them. CDR3 length equals 15 residues. CDR3 sequence reads: CAWSVLGGGGLGYTF. The CDR3 DNA follows: TGTGCCTGGAGTGTATTAGGAGGAGGTGGATTAGGCTACACCTTC.

This clone is labeled medium-sized. The chain links TRBV3-1 (or the pseudogene TRBV3-2) to TRBJ1-5, with D hard to call. Per the germline V gene, CDR1 is LGHDT and CDR2 is YNNKEL (reference sequence). Trimming took 0 bases from V and 0 from J, leaving 6 bases between them. The CDR3 is made up of 15 amino acids. Written as DNA, the CDR3 is TGTGCCAGCAGCCAAGATGTATTTAGCAATCAGCCCCAGCATTTT. The encoded protein is CASSQDVFSNQPQHF.

This clone was picked up a small number of times. The rearrangement uses TRBV21-1 and TRBJ2-7; TRBD2, the table's D call, lacks a check against the DNA. TRBV21-1 is shown as a pseudogene. The CDR3 is 16 amino acids. The CDR3: CASSKRLAVHSYEQYF. The CDR3 coding sequence is TGTGCCAGCAGCAAACGACTAGCGGTACACTCCTACGAGCAGTACTTC.

This chain links TRBV28 with TRBJ1-2; D might be TRBD1 (5 bases). The germline gives CDR1 MDHEN, CDR2 SYDVKM. This CDR3 comprises 13 residues. Trimming pared 6 bases from V and 4 bases from J, leaving 12 bases between. This CDR3 reads CASSPGGAYGYTF. In DNA form, the CDR3 reads TGTGCCAGCAGCCCTGGAGGGGCCTATGGCTACACCTTC.

The rearrangement links TRBV5-5 to TRBJ2-5, with 12 positions matching TRBD2. The germline CDR1 and CDR2 sequences are SGHKS and YYEKEE (reference sequence). V lost 0 bases and J lost 9; bases outside the gene matches: 6. The CDR3 has 15 residues. DNA of the CDR3: TGTGCCAGCAGCTTGGATGGACTAGCGGGGAGGCCCCAGTACTTC. This codes for CASSLDGLAGRPQYF.

V gene TRBV5-6 combines with J gene TRBJ1-2, with TRBD1 matching 8 bases. The J segment lost 4 bases and the V segment lost 4 bases, leaving 6 bases of the junction unmatched. The V gene's germline CDR1 is SGHDT and CDR2 YYEEEE. The CDR3 extends over 14 amino acids. The CDR3 DNA is TGTGCCAGCAGCCGAGACAGGGGATTCTATGGCTACACCTTC. It yields the protein CASSRDRGFYGYTF.

The rearrangement links TRBV7-8 to TRBJ1-4, with D hard to call. Trimming took 5 bases from V and 8 from J, leaving 9 bases between them. The CDR3 has 12 amino acids. Germline values: CDR1 SGHVS, CDR2 FQNEAQ. The CDR3 nucleotides read TGTGCCAGCAGCCGCGAGTCGGAAAAACTGTTTTTT. Amino acid sequence: CASSRESEKLFF. Together with reference TRBV7-8 and TRBJ1-4, the CDR3 gives the full variable domain: GAGVSQSPRYKVAKRGQDVALRCDPISGHVSLFWYQQALGQGPEFLTYFQNEAQLDKSGLPSDRFFAERPEGSVSTLKIQRTQQEDSAVYLCASSRESEKLFFGSGTQLSVL.

The V gene is TRBV5-8, the J gene TRBJ2-1; 7 bases align to TRBD1. Per the germline V gene, CDR1 is SGHTS and CDR2 is YDEGEE. Trimming cost V 6 bases and J 1 base; bases outside gene matches: 7. The CDR3 spans 15 residues. CDR3 region: CASTNRGMSYNEQFF. CDR3 bases: TGTGCCAGCACCAACAGGGGAATGTCCTACAATGAGCAGTTCTTC.

The rearrangement joins TRBV28 to TRBJ2-7; perhaps TRBD1 as D (7 bases). This CDR3 region has 15 residues. V gave up 5 bases and J gave up 3 bases, with 17 bases separating them. Germline V lookup: CDR1 MDHEN, CDR2 SYDVKM. The CDR3 here is CASSVGGTAGYEQYF. The CDR3 nucleotides read TGTGCCAGCAGTGTGGGCGGGACAGCAGGCTACGAGCAGTACTTC.

This chain links TRBV5-1 with TRBJ2-1; 10 nucleotides align to TRBD2. The junction had 10 bases not matched to a gene; V was cut back by 0 bases and J by 10 bases. Per the germline V gene, CDR1 is SGHRS and CDR2 is YFSETQ. The CDR3 runs 16 residues. CDR3 sequence reads: CASSLGASGGPGEQFF. The CDR3, as DNA: TGCGCCAGCAGCTTGGGGGCTAGCGGGGGCCCTGGGGAGCAGTTCTTC. The complete variable domain, with remaining parts taken from reference TRBV5-1 and TRBJ2-1, reads KAGVTQTPRYLIKTRGQQVTLSCSPISGHRSVSWYQQTPGQGLQFLFEYFSETQRNKGNFPGRFSGRQFSNSRSEMNVSTLELGDSALYLCASSLGASGGPGEQFFGPGTRLTVL.

The chain has TRBV3-1 (or the pseudogene TRBV3-2) and TRBJ2-2; 11 bases fit TRBD2. This CDR3 has 21 residues. Trimming took 2 bases from V and 0 from J; bases not matched to a gene: 14. Per the germline V gene, CDR1 is LGHDT and CDR2 is YNNKEL (reference sequence). The DNA of the CDR3 is TGTGCCAGCAGCCAATGGACTAGCGGGTTCAGCTCCGGTTCGAACACCGGGGAGCTGTTTTTT. The encoded protein is CASSQWTSGFSSGSNTGELFF.

This chain uses TRBV2 with TRBJ1-2, with 8 nucleotides matching TRBD1. Germline assignment: CDR1 SNHLY and CDR2 FYNNEI. With 3 bases clipped from V and 8 bases from J, the junction kept 8 bases outside the gene matches. This CDR3 contains 14 residues. The CDR3 reads CASSEGDRIKGYTF. The CDR3 DNA reads TGTGCCAGCAGTGAGGGGGACAGGATTAAGGGCTACACCTTC. Complete variable domain (other parts from reference TRBV2 and TRBJ1-2): EPEVTQTPSHQVTQMGQEVILRCVPISNHLYFYWYRQILGQKVEFLVSFYNNEISEKSEIFDDQFSVERPDGSNFTLKIRSTKLEDSAMYFCASSEGDRIKGYTFGSGTRLTVV.

J is TRBJ2-1 and V is TRBV11-3; TRBD2 aligns across 7 bases. This CDR3 comprises 15 residues. CDR1 SGHNT and CDR2 YENEEA come from the germline V gene. The V and J ends lost 4 bases and 2 bases, in that order; junction bases with no gene match: 5. As DNA, the CDR3 is TGTGCCAGCAGCTCCGGGACTACCCCCTACAATGAGCAGTTCTTC. Translated, it gives CASSSGTTPYNEQFF.

The chain has TRBV9 and TRBJ2-3; possible D gene TRBD2, 6 bases. CDR3 length equals 15 residues. Germline V CDR1 and CDR2: SGDLS, YYNGEE. V was shortened by 4 bases and J by 2 bases, with 14 bases between the two germline ends. CDR3 residues: CASSPRLDATDTQYF. DNA for the CDR3: TGTGCCAGCAGCCCCCGACTAGATGCCACAGATACGCAGTATTTT.

This CDR3 is CASSLFRDRGQPQHF. The CDR3 coding sequence is TGTGCCAGCAGTTTATTTCGGGACAGGGGACAGCCCCAGCATTTT. V gene TRBV27 combines with J gene TRBJ1-5, with 10 positions matching TRBD1. The CDR3 loop spans 15 amino acids. Losses at the gene ends were 1 base for V and 7 bases for J; bases not matched to a gene: 4. Germline-derived CDR1 and CDR2 are MNHEY and SMNVEV (reference sequence).

The rearrangement links TRBV24-1 to TRBJ2-7; tentative D call: TRBD2 (7 bases). Between the trimmed V and J ends, which lost 3 bases and 5 bases, there was a span of 16 bases. The CDR3 length is 15 residues. Germline V gene data show CDR1 as KGHDR and CDR2 as SFDVKD. This chain's CDR3 is CATSDGRGRADEQYF. CDR3 in DNA: TGTGCCACCAGTGATGGGAGGGGGAGGGCCGACGAGCAGTACTTC.

J is TRBJ2-7 and V is TRBV24-1; 12 nucleotides match TRBD1. The junction had 2 bases not matched to a gene; V was cut back by 5 bases and J by 1 base. In germline, CDR1 is KGHDR, CDR2 SFDVKD. The CDR3 extends over 15 amino acids. The DNA for the CDR3 is TGTGCCACCAGTGGGGGACAGGGGGCTTCCTACGAGCAGTACTTC. It translates to CATSGGQGASYEQYF.

The chain recombines TRBV24-1 with TRBJ1-1; no reliable D call. Trimming removed 5 bases at V and 7 bases at J, with 7 bases between. The CDR3 totals 11 residues. The V gene's germline CDR1 is KGHDR and CDR2 SFDVKD. The CDR3 region is CATSGHSEAFF. The CDR3 DNA follows: TGTGCCACCAGTGGGCACAGTGAAGCTTTCTTT.

The J gene is TRBJ2-7, the V gene TRBV7-2; D is uncertain. The CDR3 totals 12 residues. CDR1 and CDR2 (germline): SGHTA, FQGNSA. V lost 1 base and J lost 4, with 5 bases in between. As DNA, the CDR3 is TGTGCCAGCAGCTTAGATGCGTACGAGCAGTACTTC. Amino acid sequence: CASSLDAYEQYF.

This rearrangement joins TRBV27 to TRBJ2-1; a weak D match, TRBD2 (7 bases). From germline, CDR1 is MNHEY and CDR2 SMNVEV (reference sequence). The CDR3 is 15 residues long. Trimming removed 6 bases from V and 8 bases from J, with 20 bases in between. This CDR3 is CASSPRGGDPHEQFF. The CDR3 DNA is TGTGCCAGCAGCCCTAGGGGGGGGGACCCCCATGAGCAGTTCTTC.

This clone has a handful of counts. V usage is TRBV19 and J usage is TRBJ2-7; 12 bases are shared with TRBD2. The J segment lost 6 bases and the V segment lost 4 bases, leaving 1 base of the junction unmatched. The CDR3 has 13 amino acids. The V gene's germline CDR1 is LNHDA and CDR2 SQIVND (reference sequence). CDR3 sequence: CASSKLAGGEQYF. CDR3 sequence (DNA): TGTGCCAGTAGTAAACTAGCGGGAGGCGAGCAGTACTTC.

The chain employs TRBV13 and TRBJ2-3, with 10 nucleotides matching TRBD2. Trimming removed 0 bases from V and 2 bases from J; junction bases left unmatched: 2. The CDR3 consists of 16 residues. Looked up from germline, CDR1 is PRHDT and CDR2 is FYEKMQ (reference sequence). CDR3 nucleotides: TGTGCCAGCAGCTTAGGCCTAGCGGGGGTCACAGATACGCAGTATTTT. Protein: CASSLGLAGVTDTQYF.

The chain carries TRBV19 and TRBJ2-2; D not certain. This CDR3 contains 15 residues. Germline loops: CDR1 LNHDA, CDR2 SQIVND (reference sequence). V lost 3 bases, J lost 0 bases, and 8 bases lay in between. The CDR3 region is CASSIEEANTGELFF. Written as DNA, the CDR3 is TGTGCCAGTAGTATCGAGGAAGCGAACACCGGGGAGCTGTTTTTT. The full variable domain, its missing parts supplied by reference TRBV19 and TRBJ2-2, is DGGITQSPKYLFRKEGQNVTLSCEQNLNHDAMYWYRQDPGQGLRLIYYSQIVNDFQKGDIAEGYSVSREKKESFPLTVTSAQKNPTAFYLCASSIEEANTGELFFGEGSRLTVL.

The chain carries TRBV7-9 and TRBJ1-5; TRBD1 agrees at 9 bases. CDR1 SEHNR and CDR2 FQNEAQ come from the germline V gene (reference sequence). The CDR3 sequence is 15 residues long. V trimming: 0 bases; J trimming: 9 bases; junction bases outside the gene matches: 6. This chain's CDR3 is CASSLAGQGNAPQHF. DNA of the CDR3: TGTGCCAGCAGCTTAGCTGGACAGGGGAATGCGCCCCAGCATTTT.

The chain carries TRBV3-1 (or the pseudogene TRBV3-2) and TRBJ1-1; 10 positions match TRBD1. The CDR3 totals 16 residues. Germline assignment: CDR1 LGHDT and CDR2 YNNKEL (reference sequence). The V gene end was trimmed by 6 bases and the J gene end by 2 bases; junction bases not matched to a gene: 9. The CDR3 sequence: CASSQRDRGFNTEAFF. The CDR3 DNA reads TGTGCCAGCAGTCAACGGGACAGGGGATTCAACACTGAAGCTTTCTTT.

This sequence joins TRBV19 and TRBJ1-3; D gene ambiguous. This CDR3 region has 17 residues. Germline V gives CDR1 LNHDA, CDR2 SQIVND (reference sequence). V was trimmed by 2 bases and J by 0 bases, leaving 14 bases between them. The CDR3 spells CASSISSSSDSGNTIYF. The CDR3 DNA reads as TGTGCCAGTAGTATATCTAGCAGCTCAGACTCTGGAAACACCATATATTTT.

This chain uses TRBV2 with TRBJ2-3; 7 nucleotides line up with TRBD2. CDR1 is SNHLY, CDR2 FYNNEI, per germline. This CDR3 has 14 residues. The trim removed 7 bases at V and 2 bases at J, leaving 6 bases unmatched. The DNA for the CDR3 is TGTGCCAGCAAGAGCGGGATCTACACAGATACGCAGTATTTT. Its protein product is CASKSGIYTDTQYF.